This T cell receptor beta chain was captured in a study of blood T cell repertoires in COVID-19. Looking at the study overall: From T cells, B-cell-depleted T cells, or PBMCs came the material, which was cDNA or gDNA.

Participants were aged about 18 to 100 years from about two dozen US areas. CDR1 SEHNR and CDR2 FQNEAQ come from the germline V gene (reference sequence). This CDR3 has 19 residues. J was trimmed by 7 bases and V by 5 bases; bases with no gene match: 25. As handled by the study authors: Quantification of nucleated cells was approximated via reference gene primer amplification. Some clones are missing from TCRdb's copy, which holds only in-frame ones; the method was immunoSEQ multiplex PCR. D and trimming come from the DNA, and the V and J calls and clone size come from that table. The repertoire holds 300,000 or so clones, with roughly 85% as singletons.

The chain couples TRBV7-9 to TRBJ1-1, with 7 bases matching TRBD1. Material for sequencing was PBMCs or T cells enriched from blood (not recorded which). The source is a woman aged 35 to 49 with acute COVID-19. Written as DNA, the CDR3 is TGTGCCAGCAGCCAGGGGGTTTACGGGGCTACCCAAAGTCTGAATGAAGCTTTCTTT. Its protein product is CASSQGVYGATQSLNEAFF.